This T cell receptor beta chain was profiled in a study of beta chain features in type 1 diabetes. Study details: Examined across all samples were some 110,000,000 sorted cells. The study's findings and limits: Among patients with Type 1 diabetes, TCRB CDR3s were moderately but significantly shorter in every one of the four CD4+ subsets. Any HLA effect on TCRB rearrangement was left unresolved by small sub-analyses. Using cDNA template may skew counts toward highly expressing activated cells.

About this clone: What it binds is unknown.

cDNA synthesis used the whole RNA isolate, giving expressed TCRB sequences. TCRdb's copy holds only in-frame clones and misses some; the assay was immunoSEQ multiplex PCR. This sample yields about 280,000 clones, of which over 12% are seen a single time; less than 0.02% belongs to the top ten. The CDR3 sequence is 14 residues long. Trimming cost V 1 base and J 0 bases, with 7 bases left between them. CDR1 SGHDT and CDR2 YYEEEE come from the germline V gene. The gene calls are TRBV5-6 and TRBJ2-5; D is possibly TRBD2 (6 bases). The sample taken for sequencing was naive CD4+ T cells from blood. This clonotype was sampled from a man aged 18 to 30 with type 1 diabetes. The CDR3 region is CASSLTGDQETQYF. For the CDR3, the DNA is TGTGCCAGCAGCTTGACGGGGGACCAAGAGACCCAGTACTTC.